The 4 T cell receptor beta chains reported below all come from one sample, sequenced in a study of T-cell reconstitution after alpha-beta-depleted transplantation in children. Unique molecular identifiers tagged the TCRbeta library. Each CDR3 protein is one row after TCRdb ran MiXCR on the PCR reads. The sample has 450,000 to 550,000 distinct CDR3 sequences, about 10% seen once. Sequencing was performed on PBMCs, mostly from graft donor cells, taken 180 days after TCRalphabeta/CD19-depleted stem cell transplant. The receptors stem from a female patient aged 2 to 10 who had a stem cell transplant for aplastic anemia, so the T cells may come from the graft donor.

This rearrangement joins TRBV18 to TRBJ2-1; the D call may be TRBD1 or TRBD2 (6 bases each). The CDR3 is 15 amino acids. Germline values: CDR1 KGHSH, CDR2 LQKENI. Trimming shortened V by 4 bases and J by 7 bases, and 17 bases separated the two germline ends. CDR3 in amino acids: CASSLGGVFLNEQFF. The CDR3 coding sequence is TGTGCCAGCTCACTGGGGGGCGTCTTTTTGAATGAGCAGTTCTTC. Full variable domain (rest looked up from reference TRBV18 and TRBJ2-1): NAGVMQNPRHLVRRRGQEARLRCSPMKGHSHVYWYRQLPEEGLKFMVYLQKENIIDESGMPKERFSAEFPKEGPSILRIQQVVRGDSAAYFCASSLGGVFLNEQFFGPGTRLTVL.

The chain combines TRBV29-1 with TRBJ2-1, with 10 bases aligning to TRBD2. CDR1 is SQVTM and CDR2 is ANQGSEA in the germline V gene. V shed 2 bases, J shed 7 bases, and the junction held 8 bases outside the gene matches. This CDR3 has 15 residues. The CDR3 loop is CSVEPAGGPYNEQFF. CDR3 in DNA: TGCAGCGTTGAACCAGCGGGAGGGCCTTATAATGAGCAGTTCTTC.

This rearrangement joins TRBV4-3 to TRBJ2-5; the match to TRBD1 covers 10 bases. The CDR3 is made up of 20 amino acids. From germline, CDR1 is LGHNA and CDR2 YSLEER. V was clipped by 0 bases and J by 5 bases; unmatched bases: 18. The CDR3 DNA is TGCGCCAGCAGCCAAGAAGGCCCGGGACAGGGGCTAGGGACGGGTGAGACCCAGTACTTC. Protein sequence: CASSQEGPGQGLGTGETQYF.

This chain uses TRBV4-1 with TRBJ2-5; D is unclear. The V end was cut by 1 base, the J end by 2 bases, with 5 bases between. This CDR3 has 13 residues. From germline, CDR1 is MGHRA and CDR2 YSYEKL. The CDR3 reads CASSQATQETQYF. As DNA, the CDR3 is TGCGCCAGCAGCCAAGCGACTCAAGAGACCCAGTACTTC.